This T cell receptor beta chain was captured in a study of blood T cell repertoires in COVID-19. In the study overall: The cDNA or gDNA used as material had been derived from T cells, B-cell-depleted T cells, or PBMCs.

This clone is a singleton in its sample. CDR1 MNHNY and CDR2 SVGAGI come from the germline V gene (reference sequence). The CDR3 sequence is 12 residues long. V was cut by 3 bases and J by 7 bases, with 10 bases left in between. Per the original data handling: By means of reference gene primer amplification, nucleated cell counts were estimated. Clones were sequenced by immunoSEQ multiplex PCR, and TCRdb holds only the in-frame ones, with some missing. V, J and clone size derive from that table, while D and trimming were established from the DNA sequence. The table has roughly 240,000 clones, 83% seen once.

The receptor's source is a man aged 55 to 70 who had recovered from COVID-19. V is TRBV6-6 and J is TRBJ2-7; D is ambiguous. Sequencing used peripheral blood. The CDR3 DNA reads TGTGCCAGCAGTTATTCGACTCTGGAGCAGTACTTC. This translates into CASSYSTLEQYF.